This T cell receptor (beta chain) was sequenced in a study of shared clonotypes between healthy human individuals. As for this clone: What it binds is not known.

The CDR3 is 14 amino acids. The V gene's germline CDR1 is SGHRS and CDR2 YFSETQ. Trimming took off 0 bases at V and 6 bases at J, with 13 bases between the two ends. Study-level findings and limits: Sequencing depth was expected to affect clonotype sharing among donors.

CD45RO-negative, CCR7-positively selected cells formed the naive CD8 fraction, excluding terminally differentiated effector memory CD45RA+ cells. This table comes from immunoSEQ multiplex PCR, and its TCRdb copy is limited to in-frame clones, with some not included. The data show some 2,000,000 clones, with approximately 95% seen just once and 0.9% to 1.3% held by the top ten. This clonotype originated in a man between 18 and 35 years old in good health. What was sequenced was naive CD8+ T cells sorted from blood. The chain is built from TRBV5-1 and TRBJ2-7; D is perhaps TRBD1 (5 bases). CDR3 in amino acids: CASSLGQGRGEQYF. CDR3 nucleotides: TGCGCCAGCAGCTTGGGGCAGGGAAGAGGCGAGCAGTACTTC.